The next 26 T cell receptor beta chains were all read from a single sample in a study of blood T cell repertoires in COVID-19. Produced via immunoSEQ multiplex PCR; TCRdb's table is partial and in-frame only. The sample holds 150,000 to 200,000 clones, 85% to 95% seen once. The material sequenced was peripheral blood. These receptors were obtained from a woman in her fifties or sixties with COVID-19, enrolled during active disease.

At least ten counts were recorded for this clone. The chain is built from TRBV9 and TRBJ1-6; the D gene is possibly TRBD1 (6 bases). The CDR3 is 12 residues long. V gave up 3 bases and J gave up 14 bases, with 12 bases separating them. CDR1 is SGDLS and CDR2 is YYNGEE in the germline V gene. The chain's CDR3 is CASSDSRQALHF. Written as DNA, the CDR3 is TGTGCCAGCAGCGACAGTCGACAGGCCCTCCACTTT.

The chain is built from TRBV19 and TRBJ2-7, with TRBD2 matching over 11 bases. The V and J ends lost 1 base and 0 bases, in that order; junction bases with no gene match: 5. Germline V CDR1 and CDR2: LNHDA, SQIVND (reference sequence). This CDR3 spans 17 amino acids. CDR3 residues: CASSIGLGLADSYEQYF. CDR3 bases: TGTGCCAGTAGTATAGGTTTGGGACTAGCGGACTCCTACGAGCAGTACTTC.

This clone has only a few counts. The rearrangement joins TRBV7-9 to TRBJ1-5; TRBD1 is a possible D gene (6 bases). Per the germline V gene, CDR1 is SEHNR and CDR2 is FQNEAQ (reference sequence). The CDR3 loop spans 12 amino acids. V lost 9 bases and J lost 7, with 13 bases in between. CDR3 loop: CARVQGKQPQHF. CDR3 sequence (DNA): TGTGCCAGAGTCCAGGGGAAGCAGCCCCAGCATTTT. Using reference TRBV7-9 and TRBJ1-5 for the parts outside the CDR3, the full variable domain is DTGVSQNPRHKITKRGQNVTFRCDPISEHNRLYWYRQTLGQGPEFLTYFQNEAQLEKSRLLSDRFSAERPKGSFSTLEIQRTEQGDSAMYLCARVQGKQPQHFGDGTRLSIL.

The chain joins TRBV7-2 to TRBJ2-7, with TRBD1 as a possible D gene (5 bases). The CDR3 totals 13 residues. V lost 5 bases and J lost 3, with 11 bases in between. Per germline, CDR1 SGHTA and CDR2 FQGNSA. CDR3: CASSPSQGYEQYF. The CDR3 DNA follows: TGTGCCAGCAGCCCCTCCCAGGGCTACGAGCAGTACTTC.

The chain links TRBV20-1 to TRBJ2-7; D is uncertain. Germline loops: CDR1 DFQATT, CDR2 SNEGSKA (reference sequence). The V end lost 1 base, the J end lost 3 bases, and 4 bases lay between the germline ends. CDR3 length: 11 amino acids. The CDR3 sequence: CSARAHYEQYF. CDR3 DNA sequence: TGCAGTGCTAGAGCCCACTACGAGCAGTACTTC.

The chain links TRBV12-3 or TRBV12-4 to TRBJ2-1; D is uncertain. The CDR3 has 12 residues. The ends were cut back, 2 bases at V and 9 bases at J, with 8 bases in the middle. This CDR3 is CASSLRGPEQFF. DNA for the CDR3: TGTGCCAGCAGTTTAAGAGGTCCTGAGCAGTTCTTC.

V usage is TRBV5-1 and J usage is TRBJ1-1, with a tentative D call TRBD1 (5 bases). The CDR3 loop spans 14 amino acids. Trimming removed 0 bases at V and 0 bases at J, with 6 bases between. Germline CDR1 SGHRS, CDR2 YFSETQ. DNA for the CDR3: TGCGCCAGCAGCTTGGCAGGGATGAACACTGAAGCTTTCTTT. Its protein is CASSLAGMNTEAFF.

V gene TRBV5-4 combines with J gene TRBJ2-7, with TRBD2 matching 8 bases. V lost 1 base to trimming and J lost 2 bases; unmatched junction nucleotides: 5. Germline CDR1 reads SGHNT; CDR2 reads YYREEE (reference sequence). This CDR3 is 15 amino acids long. The CDR3 DNA sequence: TGTGCCAGCAGCTTGAAACTAGCGGTTCCCTACGAGCAGTACTTC. Its translation is CASSLKLAVPYEQYF.

J is TRBJ2-1 and V is TRBV9; 13 bases are a match to TRBD2. After removal of 2 bases from V and 7 bases from J, the junction contained 3 bases not matched to a gene. Germline-derived CDR1 and CDR2 are SGDLS and YYNGEE. The CDR3 contains 15 residues. The CDR3 region has the DNA TGTGCCAGCAGCGTTGAGACTAGCGGGGGGAATGAGCAGTTCTTC. The encoded protein is CASSVETSGGNEQFF. Variable domain in full (rest from reference TRBV9 and TRBJ2-1): DSGVTQTPKHLITATGQRVTLRCSPRSGDLSVYWYQQSLDQGLQFLIQYYNGEERAKGNILERFSAQQFPDLHSELNLSSLELGDSALYFCASSVETSGGNEQFFGPGTRLTVL.

This clone was counted between two and nine times. The chain recombines TRBV21-1 with TRBJ2-7; whether TRBD1, the table's D call, matches the DNA was not checked. TRBV21-1 is marked as a pseudogene. There are 16 residues in the CDR3. The CDR3 DNA reads TGTGCCAGCAGCAAAAAAGACAGGCGTAGCTCCTACGAGCAGTACTTC. Protein: CASSKKDRRSSYEQYF.

V is TRBV5-1 and J is TRBJ1-6, with 7 bases lining up with TRBD1. The length of the CDR3 is 16 residues. Germline assignment: CDR1 SGHRS and CDR2 YFSETQ. J gave up 3 bases and V 8 bases, and 11 bases lay outside the gene matches. The CDR3 bases are TGCGCCAGTTCCCAGGGGGTTCAGGGCTATAATTCACCCCTCCACTTT. Its translation is CASSQGVQGYNSPLHF.

This rearrangement joins TRBV6-5 to TRBJ1-2; D is ambiguous. The CDR3 has 16 amino acids. V lost 0 bases, J lost 5 bases, and 16 bases lay in between. CDR1 and CDR2 (germline): MNHEY, SVGAGI. The CDR3 bases are TGTGCCAGCAGTTACTCGAGGTTGGAGGCCTATTATGGCTACACCTTC. It is translated as CASSYSRLEAYYGYTF.

This chain connects TRBV28 to TRBJ2-7; TRBD1 agrees at 10 bases. V lost 6 bases, J lost 6 bases, and 11 bases stayed unmatched. This CDR3 spans 15 amino acids. Germline lookup yields CDR1 MDHEN and CDR2 SYDVKM. The CDR3 DNA reads TGTGCCAGCAGCACAAGGACAGGGGGGGTATCCGAGCAGTACTTC. This translates into CASSTRTGGVSEQYF.

This chain links TRBV13 with TRBJ1-2; the match to TRBD1 covers 8 bases. Per germline, CDR1 PRHDT and CDR2 FYEKMQ (reference sequence). The CDR3 is 14 residues long. Unmatched junction bases numbered 5, after V lost 4 bases and J lost 4 bases. CDR3 in amino acids: CASSYGQGSYGYTF. The CDR3 DNA is TGTGCCAGCAGCTACGGACAGGGAAGCTATGGCTACACCTTC.

The V gene is TRBV4-3, the J gene TRBJ1-5, with a possible D match to TRBD1 (5 bases). From germline, CDR1 is LGHNA and CDR2 YSLEER. The CDR3 contains 17 residues. Deletions cut 1 base from V and 0 bases from J, with 13 bases between. The CDR3 region has the DNA TGCGCCAGCAGCCAAGGGACGGACACCTATAGCAATCAGCCCCAGCATTTT. Residues: CASSQGTDTYSNQPQHF.

The rearrangement links TRBV7-6 to TRBJ1-3; D is ambiguous. V lost 7 bases, J lost 14 bases, and 15 bases lay in between. There are 11 residues in the CDR3. Germline values: CDR1 SGHVS, CDR2 FNYEAQ. CDR3 DNA sequence: TGTGCCAGCACAATGGGGAGCCGGGTATATTTT. Translating it yields CASTMGSRVYF.

The table lists this clone with a few counts. The same CDR3 can be traced to other DNA sequences in this sample. V and J are TRBV6-5 and TRBJ1-1, with 10 bases that match TRBD1. Germline CDR1 is MNHEY and CDR2 is SVGAGI. This CDR3 is built from 16 residues. Losses at the gene ends were 0 bases for V and 3 bases for J; bases not matched to a gene: 4. CDR3 region: CASSYSAGTGDTEAFF. The CDR3 DNA reads TGTGCCAGCAGTTACTCCGCTGGGACAGGGGACACTGAAGCTTTCTTT.

The genes are TRBV30 and TRBJ2-5; D may be TRBD2 (5 bases). Germline V lookup: CDR1 GTSNPN, CDR2 SVGIG (reference sequence). This CDR3 spans 12 amino acids. V dropped 1 base and J dropped 7 bases, with 10 bases sitting between them. CDR3 bases: TGTGCCTGGAGTGATAATCGGGGGACCCAGTACTTC. It is translated as CAWSDNRGTQYF.

The chain recombines TRBV9 with TRBJ1-1; 8 nucleotides agree with TRBD1. Unmatched junction bases numbered 8, after V lost 3 bases and J lost 4 bases. In germline, CDR1 is SGDLS, CDR2 YYNGEE. This CDR3 spans 15 amino acids. This CDR3 reads CASSERTGRATEAFF. CDR3 nucleotide sequence: TGTGCCAGCAGCGAGCGGACAGGGCGTGCCACTGAAGCTTTCTTT.

The V and J genes are TRBV28 and TRBJ1-6; a possible D gene is TRBD1 (5 bases). This CDR3 is built from 15 residues. Trimming took 7 bases from V and 8 from J, leaving 18 bases between them. Germline V CDR1 and CDR2: MDHEN, SYDVKM. The CDR3 nucleotides are TGTGCCAGCACCGCCAGGGCGGGGGTTTATTCACCCCTCCACTTT. It yields the protein CASTARAGVYSPLHF.

The rearrangement uses TRBV19 and TRBJ1-4, with TRBD1 matching 10 bases. Trimming cost V 4 bases and J 5 bases; bases outside gene matches: 4. The germline V gene encodes CDR1 LNHDA and CDR2 SQIVND (reference sequence). The CDR3 runs 15 residues. The DNA for the CDR3 is TGTGCCAGTAGTACGCCGGGACAGGGGAATGAAAAACTGTTTTTT. It is translated as CASSTPGQGNEKLFF.

The rearrangement joins TRBV5-5 to TRBJ2-7; 10 nucleotides align to TRBD1. The V segment lost 3 bases and the J segment 0 bases; nucleotides outside the gene matches: 9. The V gene's germline CDR1 is SGHKS and CDR2 YYEKEE (reference sequence). The length of the CDR3 is 17 residues. CDR3 protein: CASSSGQGSRFSYEQYF. DNA for the CDR3: TGTGCCAGCAGCTCGGGACAGGGGTCGCGATTCTCCTACGAGCAGTACTTC.

Regarding this clone: Other DNA sequences of this sample code for an identical CDR3. The rearrangement uses TRBV5-1 and TRBJ2-5; D is ambiguous. Trimming took off 4 bases at V and 1 base at J, with 11 bases between the two ends. The germline V gene encodes CDR1 SGHRS and CDR2 YFSETQ. This CDR3 comprises 14 residues. CDR3 nucleotides: TGCGCCAGCAGCCCGGGTCAGCCCCAAGAGACCCAGTACTTC. Encoded protein: CASSPGQPQETQYF.

The chain links TRBV4-1 to TRBJ2-3, with a tentative D call TRBD2 (7 bases). The CDR3 is made up of 16 amino acids. From germline, CDR1 is MGHRA and CDR2 YSYEKL. V lost 2 bases and J 2 bases, leaving 14 bases between the germline ends. CDR3 residues: CASSQPPRGATDTQYF. CDR3 nucleotide sequence: TGCGCCAGCAGCCAACCCCCACGGGGGGCCACAGATACGCAGTATTTT.

This chain connects TRBV7-6 to TRBJ1-1; D is perhaps TRBD1 (6 bases). V was clipped by 5 bases and J by 4 bases, with 17 bases between them. This CDR3 spans 15 amino acids. CDR1 is SGHVS and CDR2 is FNYEAQ in the germline V gene. The CDR3 region is CASSLGQLGGTEAFF. The CDR3 DNA reads TGTGCCAGCAGCCTCGGACAGCTCGGTGGCACTGAAGCTTTCTTT.

CDR3 amino acids: CASSLTGANVLTF. CDR3 in DNA: TGTGCCAGCAGTCTTACTGGGGCCAACGTCCTGACTTTC. V usage is TRBV11-2 and J usage is TRBJ2-6, with unresolved D. The CDR3 spans 13 residues. The germline V and J ends were trimmed by 6 bases and 2 bases, with 5 bases remaining between them. From germline, CDR1 is SGHAT and CDR2 FQNNGV. Variable domain in full (rest from reference TRBV11-2 and TRBJ2-6): EAGVAQSPRYKIIEKRQSVAFWCNPISGHATLYWYQQILGQGPKLLIQFQNNGVVDDSQLPKDRFSAERLKGVDSTLKIQPAKLEDSAVYLCASSLTGANVLTFGAGSRLTVL.